Listed below are T cell receptor beta chains from one sample, sequenced in a study of beta chain features in type 1 diabetes. Sequencing was performed with immunoSEQ multiplex PCR; in TCRdb, only in-frame clones are kept and a portion is missing. Among more than 250,000 clones listed, around 20% were seen once. Sequencing input: naive CD4+ T cells from blood. The origin of the receptors is a middle-aged woman with type 1 diabetes. CDR3s include the opening cysteine and the closing phenylalanine or tryptophan. The D gene is left open where the match is weak. Size values are once, few and many counts, or a class for expanded clones, and some rows have none.

few | TRBJ1-2 | TRBV14 | - | CASSHRDGYTF
few | TRBJ2-1 | TRBV9 | TRBD1 | CASSLDRFNEQFF
few | TRBJ2-4 | TRBV7-9 | - | CANGGPDDIQYF
once | TRBJ2-1 | TRBV5-4 | TRBD2 | CASSQASGSDEQFF
- | TRBJ1-1 | TRBV6-5 | - | CASSSRRGEAFF
few | TRBJ2-7 | TRBV9 | TRBD2 | CASSAGLAGSGRGEQYF
few | TRBJ2-7 | TRBV25-1 | TRBD1 | CATLRGTGVPYEQYF
- | TRBJ1-5 | TRBV7-7 | - | CASSLGARDQPQHF
few | TRBJ2-1 | TRBV29-1 | TRBD1 | CSVLTGTGHSYNEQFF
few | TRBJ2-1 | TRBV5-4 | TRBD2 | CASSLITSGGQGQFF
- | TRBJ2-1 | TRBV4-1 | - | CASSGRYNEQFF
- | TRBJ1-5 | TRBV28 | TRBD1 | CASSLSPGQNQPQHF
- | TRBJ1-2 | TRBV5-1 | - | CASRGRIDYGYTF
once | TRBJ1-5 | TRBV15 | TRBD1 | CATSSDRVQPQHF
- | TRBJ2-5 | TRBV30 | - | CACLTQGRGETQYF
few | TRBJ2-1 | TRBV7-9 | TRBD2 | CASSSSGARANEQFF
few | TRBJ1-2 | TRBV7-9 | - | CASSSLVQGGYTF
- | TRBJ1-2 | TRBV2 | - | CASSDQGYTF